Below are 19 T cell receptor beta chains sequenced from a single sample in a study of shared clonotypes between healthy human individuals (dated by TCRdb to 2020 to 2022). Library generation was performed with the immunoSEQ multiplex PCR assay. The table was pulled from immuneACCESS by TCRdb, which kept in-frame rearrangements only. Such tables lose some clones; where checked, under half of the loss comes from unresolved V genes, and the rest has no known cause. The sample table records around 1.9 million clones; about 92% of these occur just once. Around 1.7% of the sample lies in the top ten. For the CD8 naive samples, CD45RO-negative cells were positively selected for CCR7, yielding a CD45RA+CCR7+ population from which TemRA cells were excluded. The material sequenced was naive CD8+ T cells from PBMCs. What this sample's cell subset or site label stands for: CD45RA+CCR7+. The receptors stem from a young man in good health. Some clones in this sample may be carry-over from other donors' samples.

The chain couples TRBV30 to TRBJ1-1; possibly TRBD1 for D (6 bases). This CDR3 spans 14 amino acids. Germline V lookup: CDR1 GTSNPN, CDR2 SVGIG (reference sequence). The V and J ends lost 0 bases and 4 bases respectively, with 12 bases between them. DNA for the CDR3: TGTGCCTGGAGTGTACAGAGGGGGGGCACTGAAGCTTTCTTT. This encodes CAWSVQRGGTEAFF.

DNA for the CDR3: TGTGCCAGCAGCCCCCGAGTGTTTCCAAGCACAGATACGCAGTATTTT. Translating it yields CASSPRVFPSTDTQYF. This chain links TRBV27 with TRBJ2-3; no definite D call. CDR3 length: 16 amino acids. V was trimmed by 6 bases and J by 0 bases, leaving 16 bases between them. CDR1 MNHEY and CDR2 SMNVEV come from the germline V gene (reference sequence).

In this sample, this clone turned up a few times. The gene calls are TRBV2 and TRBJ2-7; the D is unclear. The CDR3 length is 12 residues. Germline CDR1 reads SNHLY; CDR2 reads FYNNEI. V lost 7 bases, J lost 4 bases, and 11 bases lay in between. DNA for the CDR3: TGTGCCAGCACCAGACCGGGTTACGAGCAGTACTTC. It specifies CASTRPGYEQYF.

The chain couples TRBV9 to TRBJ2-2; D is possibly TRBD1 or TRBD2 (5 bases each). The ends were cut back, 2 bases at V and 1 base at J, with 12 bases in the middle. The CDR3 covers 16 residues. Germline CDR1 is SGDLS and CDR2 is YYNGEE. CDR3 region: CASSVLRDENTGELFF. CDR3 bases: TGTGCCAGCAGCGTGCTCCGGGACGAGAACACCGGGGAGCTGTTTTTT.

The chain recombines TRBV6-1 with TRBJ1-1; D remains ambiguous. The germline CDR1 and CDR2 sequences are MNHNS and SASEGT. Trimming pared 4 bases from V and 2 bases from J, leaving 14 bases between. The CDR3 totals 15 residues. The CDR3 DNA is TGTGCCAGCAGTGTCGCGACAAGTCTTAACACTGAAGCTTTCTTT. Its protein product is CASSVATSLNTEAFF.

This chain's CDR3 is CASSSRPATYNEQFF. In DNA form, the CDR3 reads TGTGCCAGCAGCTCCCGGCCCGCCACCTACAATGAGCAGTTCTTC. This rearrangement joins TRBV7-8 to TRBJ2-1; D is unresolved. The CDR3 is 15 residues long. The ends were cut back, 4 bases at V and 2 bases at J, with 12 bases in the middle. CDR1 and CDR2 from the germline V gene are SGHVS and FQNEAQ.

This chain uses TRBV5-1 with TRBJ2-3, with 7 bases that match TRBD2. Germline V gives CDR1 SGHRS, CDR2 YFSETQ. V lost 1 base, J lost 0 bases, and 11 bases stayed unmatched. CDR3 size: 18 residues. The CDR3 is CASSLSVWASGSTDTQYF. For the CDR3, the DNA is TGCGCCAGCAGCTTGTCAGTTTGGGCTAGCGGAAGCACAGATACGCAGTATTTT.

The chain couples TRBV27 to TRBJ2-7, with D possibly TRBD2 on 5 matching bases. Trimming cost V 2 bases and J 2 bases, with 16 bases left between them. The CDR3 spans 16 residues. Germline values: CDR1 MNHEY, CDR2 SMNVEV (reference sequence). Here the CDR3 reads CASSLLGPGGPYEQYF. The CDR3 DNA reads TGTGCCAGCAGTTTACTCGGGCCAGGAGGACCCTACGAGCAGTACTTC.

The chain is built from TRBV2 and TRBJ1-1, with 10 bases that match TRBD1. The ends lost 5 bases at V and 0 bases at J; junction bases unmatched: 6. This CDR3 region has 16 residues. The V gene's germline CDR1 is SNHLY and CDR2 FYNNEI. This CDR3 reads CASSLDRGLLNTEAFF. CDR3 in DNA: TGTGCCAGCAGTCTCGACAGGGGGCTCTTGAACACTGAAGCTTTCTTT.

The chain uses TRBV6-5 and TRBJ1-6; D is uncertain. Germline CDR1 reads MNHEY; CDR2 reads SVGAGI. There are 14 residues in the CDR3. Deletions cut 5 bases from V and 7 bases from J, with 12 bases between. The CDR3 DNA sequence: TGTGCCAGCAGTATCGGGAGAGTAAATTCACCCCTCCACTTT. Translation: CASSIGRVNSPLHF.

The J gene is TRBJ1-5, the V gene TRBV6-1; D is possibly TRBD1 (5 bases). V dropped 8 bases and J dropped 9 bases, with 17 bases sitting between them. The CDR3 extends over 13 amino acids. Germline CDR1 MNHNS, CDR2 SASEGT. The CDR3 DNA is TGTGCCAGCTCTGAGGGGCAACTATGGCCCCAGCATTTT. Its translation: CASSEGQLWPQHF.

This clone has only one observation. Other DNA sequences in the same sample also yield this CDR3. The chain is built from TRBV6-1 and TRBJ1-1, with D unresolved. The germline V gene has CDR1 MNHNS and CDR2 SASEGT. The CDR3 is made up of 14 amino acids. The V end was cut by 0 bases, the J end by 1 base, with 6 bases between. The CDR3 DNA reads TGTGCCAGCAGTGAAGCAGGAGGGAACACTGAAGCTTTCTTT. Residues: CASSEAGGNTEAFF.

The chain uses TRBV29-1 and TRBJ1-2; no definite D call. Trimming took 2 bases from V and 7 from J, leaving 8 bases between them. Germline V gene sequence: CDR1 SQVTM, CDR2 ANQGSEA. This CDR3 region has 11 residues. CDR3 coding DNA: TGCAGCGTTGAACCCGGGCTTGGCTACACCTTC. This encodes CSVEPGLGYTF.

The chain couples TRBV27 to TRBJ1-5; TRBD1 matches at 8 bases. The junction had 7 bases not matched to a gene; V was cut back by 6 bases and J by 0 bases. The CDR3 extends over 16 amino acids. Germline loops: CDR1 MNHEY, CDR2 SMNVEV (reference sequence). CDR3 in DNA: TGTGCCAGCAGGCGTGACAGGGGAGCTAGCAATCAGCCCCAGCATTTT. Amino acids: CASRRDRGASNQPQHF.

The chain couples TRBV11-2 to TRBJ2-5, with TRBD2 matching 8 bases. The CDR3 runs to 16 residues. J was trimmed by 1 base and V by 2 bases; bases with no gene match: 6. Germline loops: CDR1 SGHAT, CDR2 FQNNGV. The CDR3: CASSLMAGGSQETQYF. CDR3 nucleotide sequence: TGTGCCAGCAGCTTAATGGCGGGAGGCAGCCAAGAGACCCAGTACTTC.

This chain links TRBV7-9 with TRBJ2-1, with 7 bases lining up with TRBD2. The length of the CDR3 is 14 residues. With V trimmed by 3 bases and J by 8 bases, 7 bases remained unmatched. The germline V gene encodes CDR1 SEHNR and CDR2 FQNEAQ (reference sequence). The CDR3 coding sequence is TGTGCCAGCAGCTTTAGGACTAGTCCCCATGAGCAGTTCTTC. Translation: CASSFRTSPHEQFF.

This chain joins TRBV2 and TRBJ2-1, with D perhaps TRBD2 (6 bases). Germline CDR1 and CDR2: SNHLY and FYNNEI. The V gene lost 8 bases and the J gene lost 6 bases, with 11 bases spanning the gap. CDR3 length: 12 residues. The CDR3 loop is CASRGESNEQFF. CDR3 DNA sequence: TGTGCCAGCCGCGGGGAAAGCAATGAGCAGTTCTTC.

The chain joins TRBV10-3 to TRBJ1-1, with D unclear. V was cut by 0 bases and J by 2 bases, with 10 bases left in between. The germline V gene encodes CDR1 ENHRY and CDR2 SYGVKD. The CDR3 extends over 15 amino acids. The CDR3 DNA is TGTGCCATCAGTGAGTCGAGTGTGCCAAACACTGAAGCTTTCTTT. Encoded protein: CAISESSVPNTEAFF.

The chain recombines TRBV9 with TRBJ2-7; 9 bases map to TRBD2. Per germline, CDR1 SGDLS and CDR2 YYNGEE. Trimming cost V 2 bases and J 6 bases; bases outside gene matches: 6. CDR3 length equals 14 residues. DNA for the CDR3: TGTGCCAGCAGCGTGGGCGGGAGGGCCGGCGAGCAGTACTTC. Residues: CASSVGGRAGEQYF.